A single sample is the source of the 18 T cell receptor beta chains below, sequenced in a study of T cell responses to AZD1222 COVID-19 vaccine. Profiled with immunoSEQ multiplex PCR; TCRdb holds only in-frame clones, not every one. The data show approximately 89,000 clones, with just over 85% seen just once and 5.6% held by the top ten. Sequences were derived from peripheral blood, sampled 28 days after the second AZD1222 dose. These receptors were obtained from an adult who received the AZD1222 COVID-19 vaccine.

The chain is built from TRBV19 and TRBJ1-2; 8 bases are a match to TRBD1. CDR3 size: 16 residues. Looked up from germline, CDR1 is LNHDA and CDR2 is SQIVND (reference sequence). Trimming at V came to 7 bases and at J to 4 bases, leaving 14 bases not matched to a gene. The CDR3 protein is CASTDLQGAVGYGYTF. The CDR3 bases are TGTGCCAGTACCGATCTCCAGGGGGCCGTCGGCTATGGCTACACCTTC.

V is TRBV6-5 and J is TRBJ2-5; 10 bases match TRBD2. CDR3 size: 16 residues. V lost 4 bases to trimming and J lost 5 bases; unmatched junction nucleotides: 10. Looked up from germline, CDR1 is MNHEY and CDR2 is SVGAGI. The CDR3 loop reads CASSSTRLAGYETQYF. The CDR3 DNA reads as TGTGCCAGCAGTTCGACCCGACTAGCGGGTTATGAGACCCAGTACTTC.

This clone was picked up a small number of times. The chain recombines TRBV2 with TRBJ2-7; D not resolved. Germline values: CDR1 SNHLY, CDR2 FYNNEI. V lost 4 bases and J 6 bases, leaving 16 bases between the germline ends. The CDR3 has 14 amino acids. CDR3 sequence: CASSGSEWTSEQYF. DNA for the CDR3: TGTGCCAGCAGTGGGTCCGAGTGGACGTCCGAGCAGTACTTC.

This chain links TRBV19 with TRBJ1-5; D is unclear. V lost 3 bases to trimming and J lost 4 bases, with 7 bases between them. Germline V CDR1 and CDR2: LNHDA, SQIVND (reference sequence). This CDR3 spans 13 amino acids. For the CDR3, the DNA is TGTGCCAGTAGTATTGACCAGAATCAGCCCCAGCATTTT. Protein product: CASSIDQNQPQHF. The full variable domain, its missing parts supplied by reference TRBV19 and TRBJ1-5, is DGGITQSPKYLFRKEGQNVTLSCEQNLNHDAMYWYRQDPGQGLRLIYYSQIVNDFQKGDIAEGYSVSREKKESFPLTVTSAQKNPTAFYLCASSIDQNQPQHFGDGTRLSIL.

This clone has just a few counts. V gene TRBV15 combines with J gene TRBJ2-7; D may be TRBD1 (5 bases). Trimming removed 3 bases from V and 5 bases from J, with 26 bases in between. CDR3 length equals 18 residues. From germline, CDR1 is LNHNV and CDR2 YYDKDF (reference sequence). Written as DNA, the CDR3 is TGTGCCACCAGCAGGGCTGACACCTCAGGGATCGGGTACCACGAGCAGTACTTC. Protein product: CATSRADTSGIGYHEQYF.

V gene TRBV12-2 combines with J gene TRBJ2-2; the table's D gene call, TRBD1, was not cross checked with the DNA. TRBV12-2 is a documented pseudogene. CDR3 length: 17 amino acids. CDR3 protein: CASRLGCRTGPTGELFF. CDR3 sequence (DNA): TGTGCAAGTCGCTTAGGGTGCCGGACAGGGCCCACCGGGGAGCTGTTTTTT.

CDR3 protein: CASSLARDRGEFF. Here the CDR3 DNA reads TGTGCCAGCAGTTTAGCCCGGGACAGGGGGGAGTTCTTC. This sequence joins TRBV12-3 or TRBV12-4 and TRBJ2-1, with 11 bases fitting TRBD1. J was trimmed by 14 bases and V by 0 bases; bases with no gene match: 3. This CDR3 region has 13 residues.

The chain is built from TRBV2 and TRBJ1-5; 9 bases fit TRBD1. With V trimmed by 6 bases and J by 3 bases, 6 bases remained unmatched. The CDR3 spans 15 residues. Germline V CDR1 and CDR2: SNHLY, FYNNEI. In DNA form, the CDR3 reads TGTGCCAGCAGCCCGGGGACAGGGAACAATCAGCCCCAGCATTTT. This encodes CASSPGTGNNQPQHF. Complete variable domain (other parts from reference TRBV2 and TRBJ1-5): EPEVTQTPSHQVTQMGQEVILRCVPISNHLYFYWYRQILGQKVEFLVSFYNNEISEKSEIFDDQFSVERPDGSNFTLKIRSTKLEDSAMYFCASSPGTGNNQPQHFGDGTRLSIL.

V and J are TRBV7-2 and TRBJ2-7; the D is unclear. V lost 5 bases to trimming and J lost 5 bases, with 22 bases between them. This CDR3 comprises 16 residues. Germline CDR1 reads SGHTA; CDR2 reads FQGNSA. The DNA of the CDR3 is TGTGCCAGCAGCGCACATATAAGGAGTGGCGTCGACGAGCAGTACTTC. Its protein product is CASSAHIRSGVDEQYF.

The chain links TRBV5-1 to TRBJ1-4, with a possible D match to TRBD1 (5 bases). The V and J ends lost 4 bases and 2 bases respectively, with 9 bases between them. The CDR3 consists of 14 residues. Germline-derived CDR1 and CDR2 are SGHRS and YFSETQ. CDR3 protein: CASSQTATNEKLFF. The CDR3 nucleotides read TGCGCCAGCAGCCAGACAGCGACTAATGAAAAACTGTTTTTT.

This clone appeared a few times. This chain uses TRBV21-1 with TRBJ2-7; the DNA was not used to check the table's D call, TRBD1. TRBV21-1 is listed as a pseudogene. CDR3 size: 13 residues. CDR3: CASSKAADREQYF. CDR3 DNA: TGTGCCAGCAGCAAAGCGGCCGACAGGGAGCAGTACTTC.

This clone occurred once. The chain links TRBV29-1 to TRBJ2-1; D is uncertain. The V gene lost 0 bases and the J gene lost 9 bases, with 12 bases spanning the gap. This CDR3 region has 13 residues. Germline CDR1 and CDR2: SQVTM and ANQGSEA. The CDR3 nucleotides are TGCAGCGTTGAAGATGACGGCAGGAGTGAGCAGTTCTTC. Amino acid sequence: CSVEDDGRSEQFF.

The chain couples TRBV4-1 to TRBJ2-3, with D possibly being TRBD2 (5 bases). Trimming removed 0 bases at V and 2 bases at J, with 12 bases between. The V gene's germline CDR1 is MGHRA and CDR2 YSYEKL. This CDR3 region has 16 residues. The CDR3 spells CASSQDGLANTDTQYF. The CDR3, as DNA: TGCGCCAGCAGCCAAGATGGGCTAGCTAACACAGATACGCAGTATTTT.

The V and J genes are TRBV23-1 and TRBJ1-1; 7 bases match TRBD1. TRBV23-1 carries the ORF label, with uncertain function. The trim removed 3 bases at V and 3 bases at J, leaving 13 bases unmatched. The CDR3 sequence is 17 residues long. The CDR3 protein is CASSQSRGGGVDTEAFF. In DNA form, the CDR3 reads TGCGCCAGCAGTCAGAGTAGAGGGGGCGGAGTTGACACTGAAGCTTTCTTT.

This clone was observed a few times. The chain employs TRBV6-5 and TRBJ2-5; TRBD1 aligns across 8 bases. The CDR3 contains 16 residues. Per germline, CDR1 MNHEY and CDR2 SVGAGI. V lost 0 bases to trimming and J lost 5 bases; unmatched junction nucleotides: 8. The CDR3 sequence is CASSYSGRGPGETQYF. The CDR3 DNA is TGTGCCAGCAGTTACTCGGGCAGGGGGCCGGGGGAGACCCAGTACTTC.

The CDR3 sequence: CATSDSDQPQHF. The CDR3 DNA sequence: TGTGCCACCAGTGACTCCGATCAGCCCCAGCATTTT. The chain uses TRBV24-1 and TRBJ1-5; D gene uncertain. CDR3 length: 12 amino acids. Trimming took off 4 bases at V and 5 bases at J, with 5 bases between the two ends. Germline-derived CDR1 and CDR2 are KGHDR and SFDVKD.

V is TRBV30 and J is TRBJ1-2; 7 nucleotides match TRBD1. V shed 0 bases, J shed 5 bases, and the junction held 18 bases outside the gene matches. Germline loops: CDR1 GTSNPN, CDR2 SVGIG (reference sequence). CDR3 length equals 18 residues. CDR3 region: CAWSVWGTVPQKLYGYTF. In DNA, the CDR3 is TGTGCCTGGAGTGTATGGGGGACAGTGCCACAGAAACTATATGGCTACACCTTC.

This sequence joins TRBV19 and TRBJ2-5; D may correspond to TRBD1 or TRBD2 (5 bases each). Germline CDR1 and CDR2: LNHDA and SQIVND (reference sequence). Trimming pared 11 bases from V and 2 bases from J, leaving 18 bases between. This CDR3 has 14 residues. CDR3: CAPHQGPLQETQYF. The CDR3 bases are TGTGCCCCTCACCAGGGACCTCTACAAGAGACCCAGTACTTC.